Described below is a single T cell receptor beta chain sequence and its context. Sequencing was performed with immunoSEQ multiplex PCR; in TCRdb, only in-frame clones are kept and a portion is missing. The data contain some 700,000 clones, around 87% of them seen just once; the ten biggest clones take up around 0.0099%. Trimming cost V 5 bases and J 5 bases; bases outside gene matches: 12. CDR3 length: 17 residues. Germline loops: CDR1 SGHTA, CDR2 FQGNSA. The sample comes from a study of shared T cell receptors in the human thymus. These data are also associated with another study on human thymus T cells. Turning to that study: Donors consisted of healthy Finnish infants (having corrective surgery for congenital heart defects). Corrective cardiac operations yielded the resected thymus tissue. Within thymic and blood repertoires, V and J gene usage appeared to be biased. Related research found strongly overlapping thymic repertoires in unrelated individuals.

The sample consisted of thymocytes. This TCR was recovered from a boy under two years old with a congenital heart defect. The V gene is TRBV7-2, the J gene TRBJ1-5; 10 bases are a match to TRBD1. The CDR3 nucleotides read TGTGCCAGCAGCATAATTTTCCCCGGGACAGGGGATCAGCCCCAGCATTTT. Translation: CASSIIFPGTGDQPQHF.